The 15 T cell receptor beta chains listed next were all sequenced from one sample in a study of blood T cells in healthy people across ages. With a J-beta primer mix and a sample-barcoded 5' primer, a second PCR ran about 7 to 11 cycles. TCRdb re-called the 5' RACE reads with MiXCR, one entry per CDR3 protein. The sample carries roughly 500,000 distinct CDR3 sequences, 27% recorded once. Sequencing was performed on blood. The receptors come from a woman in her sixties or seventies in good health.

This chain joins TRBV7-3 and TRBJ2-7, with no clear D. From germline, CDR1 is SGHTA and CDR2 FQGTGA. V lost 11 bases, J lost 5 bases, and 13 bases lay in between. CDR3 length equals 11 residues. CDR3 sequence reads: CAYRRADEQYF. The DNA of the CDR3 is TGTGCCTACCGTCGGGCGGACGAGCAGTACTTC. Drawing the rest from reference TRBV7-3 and TRBJ2-7, the complete variable domain is GAGVSQTPSNKVTEKGKYVELRCDPISGHTALYWYRQSLGQGPEFLIYFQGTGAADDSGLPNDRFFAVRPEGSVSTLKIQRTERGDSAVYLCAYRRADEQYFGPGTRLTVT.

The chain joins TRBV20-1 to TRBJ2-3, with 9 bases that match TRBD2. This CDR3 has 14 residues. Germline V gives CDR1 DFQATT, CDR2 SNEGSKA (reference sequence). Trimming cost V 3 bases and J 3 bases; bases outside gene matches: 4. CDR3 loop: CSASLAGVTDTQYF. CDR3 bases: TGCAGTGCTAGCTTAGCGGGGGTGACAGATACGCAGTATTTT.

This clonotype appeared a few times. A read error may explain this, as a much larger clone is one base away. J is TRBJ2-5 and V is TRBV20-1; 10 positions match TRBD2. Germline V CDR1 and CDR2: DFQATT, SNEGSKA (reference sequence). This CDR3 has 13 amino acids. In nucleotides, the CDR3 is TGCAGTGCTAGACTAGCGGGGGTAGGTGAGCGGTTCTTC. Encoded protein: CSARLAGVGERFF.

This clonotype was detected only a few times. A junction boundary mismatches the germline segment, possibly from a read error. The chain combines TRBV7-6 with TRBJ2-2; possible D gene TRBD1, 6 bases. Germline CDR1 reads SGHVS; CDR2 reads FNYEAQ. The CDR3 length is 18 residues. CDR3 DNA sequence: TGTGCCAGTAGCTTAGGAGGTGCTGGACAGAGGACTACCGGGGAGCTGTTTTTT. Encoded protein: CASSLGGAGQRTTGELFF.

The rearrangement joins TRBV6-2 or TRBV6-3 to TRBJ2-3, with 9 bases lining up with TRBD2. The CDR3 is 15 residues long. In germline, CDR1 is MNHEY, CDR2 SVGEGT. V lost 2 bases, J lost 4 bases, and 4 bases stayed unmatched. CDR3 nucleotides: TGTGCCAGCAGTTACGGCGGGGGGGCTGCAGATACGCAGTATTTT. This translates into CASSYGGGAADTQYF.

A few counts support this clonotype. This rearrangement joins TRBV29-1 to TRBJ1-1; D is possibly TRBD1 (5 bases). This CDR3 comprises 13 residues. Germline-derived CDR1 and CDR2 are SQVTM and ANQGSEA. With 5 bases removed from V and 4 bases from J, the gap between germline ends came to 14 bases. The CDR3 is CSVRGGEGTEAFF. CDR3 nucleotides: TGCAGCGTTCGTGGGGGGGAGGGCACTGAAGCTTTCTTT.

The chain links TRBV9 to TRBJ1-2; D unclear. Germline assignment: CDR1 SGDLS and CDR2 YYNGEE. V was shortened by 3 bases and J by 5 bases, with 8 bases between the two germline ends. The CDR3 length is 12 residues. The chain's CDR3 is CASSAGMYGYTF. CDR3 nucleotide sequence: TGTGCCAGCAGCGCGGGGATGTATGGCTACACCTTC.

V usage is TRBV7-7 and J usage is TRBJ2-7, with TRBD1 matching over 8 bases. The CDR3 has 14 amino acids. Per the germline V gene, CDR1 is SSHAT and CDR2 is FNYEAQ (reference sequence). The trim removed 4 bases at V and 1 base at J, leaving 3 bases unmatched. CDR3 sequence reads: CASSSGQDSYEQYF. In DNA, the CDR3 is TGTGCCAGCAGCTCGGGACAGGATTCCTACGAGCAGTACTTC.

The chain links TRBV9 to TRBJ1-2; 7 bases line up with TRBD1. This CDR3 is 15 amino acids long. Germline trimming cut 4 bases from V and 8 bases from J; bases unmatched to any gene: 14. Germline CDR1 SGDLS, CDR2 YYNGEE. The CDR3 here is CASSTGQVGVVGYTF. The DNA of the CDR3 is TGTGCCAGCAGCACAGGACAGGTCGGAGTGGTCGGCTACACCTTC.

The V call is TRBV11-3, the J call TRBJ1-2, with D perhaps TRBD1 (6 bases). This CDR3 spans 13 amino acids. CDR1 and CDR2 from the germline V gene are SGHNT and YENEEA. V was shortened by 4 bases and J by 8 bases, with 14 bases between the two germline ends. The CDR3 loop is CASSSTQGNGYTF. Here the CDR3 DNA reads TGTGCCAGCAGCTCGACACAGGGTAACGGCTACACCTTC.

This chain uses TRBV20-1 with TRBJ2-1, with TRBD2 matching 8 bases. With V trimmed by 0 bases and J by 0 bases, 7 bases remained unmatched. The CDR3 runs to 17 residues. CDR1 and CDR2 from the germline V gene are DFQATT and SNEGSKA (reference sequence). The CDR3 sequence: CSARDTSGGGSYNEQFF. The CDR3 nucleotides are TGCAGTGCTAGAGATACGAGCGGGGGAGGCTCCTACAATGAGCAGTTCTTC.

This clonotype was found a few times. The rearrangement uses TRBV6-1 and TRBJ2-4; possible D gene TRBD2, 5 bases. CDR1 is MNHNS, CDR2 SASEGT, per germline. With 6 bases removed from V and 0 bases from J, the gap between germline ends came to 15 bases. This CDR3 region has 16 residues. The CDR3 protein is CASRDSPSVAKNIQYF. The CDR3, as DNA: TGTGCCAGCAGGGACTCCCCGTCTGTAGCCAAAAACATTCAGTACTTC.

The chain is built from TRBV12-3 or TRBV12-4 and TRBJ2-5, with a weak D call TRBD1 (5 bases). Trimming left V 1 base short and J 5 bases short, with 11 bases between. This CDR3 has 14 amino acids. The CDR3 protein is CASSLVGAAETQYF. As DNA, the CDR3 is TGTGCCAGCAGTTTAGTTGGGGCGGCGGAGACCCAGTACTTC.

The chain is built from TRBV4-2 and TRBJ2-5, with 12 bases aligning to TRBD2. V was pared by 9 bases and J by 5 bases, with 13 bases of the junction left unmatched. CDR1 is LGHNA and CDR2 is YNFKEQ in the germline V gene. This CDR3 comprises 16 residues. Here the CDR3 reads CARSVRTSGDIETQYF. Written as DNA, the CDR3 is TGTGCCAGAAGCGTGAGGACTAGCGGGGATATCGAGACCCAGTACTTC.

This clonotype showed up just a few times. The rearrangement links TRBV24-1 to TRBJ2-3, with D perhaps TRBD2 (5 bases). The CDR3 is 12 residues long. Germline V lookup: CDR1 KGHDR, CDR2 SFDVKD. Trimming took 3 bases from V and 6 from J, leaving 6 bases between them. The CDR3 protein is CATSDPGDTQYF. The CDR3 nucleotides read TGTGCCACCAGTGATCCGGGGGATACGCAGTATTTT.